Shown below are 17 T cell receptor beta chains from a single sample sequenced in a study of CD8+ T cells in alopecia areata. Treatment noted: oral pan-JAK inhibitor, 5-10 mg twice daily. Reverse transcription of extracted RNA yielded cDNA, which provided the sequencing template. Libraries were prepared by immunoSEQ multiplex PCR; TCRdb keeps only in-frame clonotypes and omits some of them. This table holds 180,000 or so clones, roughly half found once. Sequencing was performed on CD8+ T cells sorted from blood, taken around week 54, from a patient treated with tofacitinib. These receptors originate from a human donor with alopecia areata.

This clone was counted a few times. The sample carries other DNA sequences with the same CDR3. CDR3 residues: CATSRGTGYGYTF. DNA for the CDR3: TGTGCCACCAGCCGCGGGACAGGTTATGGCTACACCTTC. This chain links TRBV15 with TRBJ1-2, with 8 bases matching TRBD1. The CDR3 has 13 amino acids. V dropped 5 bases and J dropped 5; count of bases not matched to a gene: 4. Germline CDR1 LNHNV, CDR2 YYDKDF (reference sequence).

This clone was observed a handful of times. V is TRBV30 and J is TRBJ1-5, with unresolved D. Germline assignment: CDR1 GTSNPN and CDR2 SVGIG (reference sequence). This CDR3 spans 14 amino acids. V dropped 1 base and J dropped 1 base, with 8 bases sitting between them. The CDR3 region is CAWSAASSNQPQHF. The CDR3 bases are TGTGCCTGGAGTGCCGCTTCAAGCAATCAGCCCCAGCATTTT.

The chain combines TRBV13 with TRBJ2-7; no clear D gene. This CDR3 region has 12 residues. Germline CDR1 and CDR2: PRHDT and FYEKMQ (reference sequence). Trimming removed 4 bases at V and 4 bases at J, with 8 bases between. Written as DNA, the CDR3 is TGTGCCAGCAGCTCCGACTGGTACGAGCAGTACTTC. Amino acid sequence: CASSSDWYEQYF.

The chain links TRBV30 to TRBJ2-5; 7 positions agree with TRBD2. Germline V lookup: CDR1 GTSNPN, CDR2 SVGIG (reference sequence). The CDR3 sequence is 13 residues long. The trim removed 3 bases at V and 0 bases at J, leaving 1 base unmatched. The CDR3 spells CAWRRGNQETQYF. The CDR3 DNA reads TGTGCCTGGAGGCGGGGGAACCAAGAGACCCAGTACTTC.

The rearrangement joins TRBV4-1 to TRBJ1-1; D is ambiguous. The CDR3 sequence is 15 residues long. Germline CDR1 and CDR2: MGHRA and YSYEKL. Trimming pared 2 bases from V and 4 bases from J, leaving 14 bases between. CDR3 protein: CASSQRQPIGTEAFF. The CDR3, as DNA: TGCGCCAGCAGCCAACGTCAGCCGATCGGCACTGAAGCTTTCTTT.

The chain recombines TRBV18 with TRBJ1-5; D might be TRBD1 (6 bases). The germline V and J ends were trimmed by 4 bases and 0 bases, with 10 bases remaining between them. The CDR3 is 15 residues long. Germline values: CDR1 KGHSH, CDR2 LQKENI. The CDR3 here is CASSLPGASNQPQHF. DNA for the CDR3: TGTGCCAGCTCACTCCCAGGGGCTAGCAATCAGCCCCAGCATTTT.

This rearrangement joins TRBV6-5 to TRBJ1-3, with a tentative D call TRBD1 (6 bases). Looked up from germline, CDR1 is MNHEY and CDR2 is SVGAGI. This CDR3 spans 15 amino acids. V dropped 6 bases and J dropped 4 bases, with 16 bases sitting between them. The CDR3 coding sequence is TGTGCCAGCAGCTCTCGACAGGAGTCGGGAAACACCATATATTTT. Protein product: CASSSRQESGNTIYF.

This clone was detected only a few times. This CDR3 reads CASSSGLPIDTQYF. The DNA of the CDR3 is TGTGCCAGCAGTTCGGGGCTCCCCATCGATACGCAGTATTTT. This chain joins TRBV27 and TRBJ2-3, with D perhaps given as TRBD1 or TRBD2 (5 bases each). V was trimmed by 4 bases and J by 6 bases, leaving 14 bases between them. Germline-derived CDR1 and CDR2 are MNHEY and SMNVEV (reference sequence). This CDR3 spans 14 amino acids.

The chain recombines TRBV27 with TRBJ2-7; D is perhaps TRBD1 (7 bases). CDR3 length: 13 amino acids. V lost 7 bases and J lost 7, with 17 bases in between. The germline gives CDR1 MNHEY, CDR2 SMNVEV (reference sequence). CDR3 sequence reads: CASTSYRGGEQYF. The CDR3 DNA is TGTGCCAGCACCTCGTACAGGGGAGGAGAGCAGTACTTC.

The sample holds one count of this clone. The chain links TRBV5-1 to TRBJ2-1; D uncertain. Germline assignment: CDR1 SGHRS and CDR2 YFSETQ. There are 16 residues in the CDR3. Trimming stripped 0 bases from V and 7 bases from J, with 17 bases between. The CDR3 DNA is TGCGCCAGCAGCTTGGGATTCCGCCCGAGTGATAATGAGCAGTTCTTC. It encodes CASSLGFRPSDNEQFF. The full variable domain, rest sourced from reference TRBV5-1 and TRBJ2-1, is KAGVTQTPRYLIKTRGQQVTLSCSPISGHRSVSWYQQTPGQGLQFLFEYFSETQRNKGNFPGRFSGRQFSNSRSEMNVSTLELGDSALYLCASSLGFRPSDNEQFFGPGTRLTVL.

The chain couples TRBV14 to TRBJ2-7, with D perhaps TRBD2 (6 bases). The CDR3 is 12 amino acids. V lost 6 bases, J lost 5 bases, and 11 bases lay in between. CDR1 and CDR2 (germline): SGHDN, FVKESK. The CDR3 nucleotides are TGTGCCAGCAGTCCGGACTACAACGAGCAGTACTTC. It specifies CASSPDYNEQYF. The variable domain in full, completed from reference TRBV14 and TRBJ2-7, reads EAGVTQFPSHSVIEKGQTVTLRCDPISGHDNLYWYRRVMGKEIKFLLHFVKESKQDESGMPNNRFLAERTGGTYSTLKVQPAELEDSGVYFCASSPDYNEQYFGPGTRLTVT.

This clone occurred a few times. This chain joins TRBV5-6 and TRBJ2-5, with D possibly called TRBD1 or TRBD2 (5 bases each). V was cut by 4 bases and J by 2 bases, with 9 bases left in between. Germline assignment: CDR1 SGHDT and CDR2 YYEEEE. The CDR3 is 13 amino acids. The CDR3 sequence is CASSGTRQETQYF. The CDR3 nucleotides are TGTGCCAGCAGCGGGACGAGACAAGAGACCCAGTACTTC.

This clone appeared a single time. The chain is built from TRBV5-4 and TRBJ1-1; the match to TRBD1 covers 8 bases. The CDR3 totals 13 residues. Germline CDR1 reads SGHNT; CDR2 reads YYREEE (reference sequence). J gave up 6 bases and V 4 bases, and 5 bases lay outside the gene matches. CDR3 DNA sequence: TGTGCCAGCAGCCCGACAGGGGCAGCTGAAGCTTTCTTT. This codes for CASSPTGAAEAFF. Drawing the rest from reference TRBV5-4 and TRBJ1-1, the complete variable domain is ETGVTQSPTHLIKTRGQQVTLRCSSQSGHNTVSWYQQALGQGPQFIFQYYREEENGRGNFPPRFSGLQFPNYSSELNVNALELDDSALYLCASSPTGAAEAFFGQGTRLTVV.

This clone was seen a single time. The genes are TRBV27 and TRBJ2-2, with TRBD1 matching over 8 bases. The CDR3 consists of 15 residues. Trimming took 8 bases from V and 5 from J; bases not matched to a gene: 10. Per germline, CDR1 MNHEY and CDR2 SMNVEV (reference sequence). CDR3: CASGPRQGNTGELFF. In DNA, the CDR3 is TGTGCCAGCGGTCCTCGACAGGGGAATACCGGGGAGCTGTTTTTT.

The V call is TRBV2, the J call TRBJ2-7, with 7 positions matching TRBD1. CDR1 is SNHLY, CDR2 FYNNEI, per germline. CDR3 length: 13 residues. Unmatched junction bases numbered 7, after V lost 5 bases and J lost 6 bases. CDR3 residues: CASSQGNRGEQYF. In DNA form, the CDR3 reads TGTGCCAGCAGTCAAGGAAACAGGGGCGAGCAGTACTTC.

J is TRBJ2-2 and V is TRBV2; TRBD2 is a possible D gene (7 bases). The CDR3 has 15 amino acids. The ends were cut back, 7 bases at V and 5 bases at J, with 17 bases in the middle. Germline V lookup: CDR1 SNHLY, CDR2 FYNNEI. The CDR3 protein is CASTQSRGGTGELFF. The CDR3 nucleotides read TGTGCCAGCACCCAGTCCAGGGGAGGGACCGGGGAGCTGTTTTTT.

There are a few counts of this clone. The rearrangement joins TRBV29-1 to TRBJ2-2; 9 bases match TRBD2. Trimming at V came to 3 bases and at J to 11 bases, leaving 4 bases not matched to a gene. Germline values: CDR1 SQVTM, CDR2 ANQGSEA. The CDR3 consists of 12 residues. CDR3 sequence reads: CSVEERGVELFF. CDR3 in DNA: TGCAGCGTTGAGGAGCGGGGGGTCGAGCTGTTTTTT.